This is a list of T cell receptor beta chains from one sample in a study of tumor and adjacent non-tumor tissue in lung cancer. TCRdb re-called the multiplex PCR reads with MiXCR, one entry per CDR3 protein. Among about 110,000 distinct CDR3 sequences listed, approximately 71% were seen once. The sequenced sample consisted of lung tumor tissue. These receptors were collected from a woman in her sixties or seventies with non-small cell lung cancer. Each CDR3 is given without its conserved first and last residue. A D gene is named only where the DNA matches it firmly. Some rows mark clone size as missing; the rest say once, few, many or name a class of expanded clone.

CDR3 protein: ASSLGGTNSALH
CDR3 length: 12
clone size: .
V gene: TRBV7-9
D gene: .

CDR3 protein: ASSLDLTSGTHNEQF
CDR3 length: 15
clone size: .
V gene: TRBV11-3
D gene: TRBD2

CDR3 protein: ASSIELTSGSHNEQL
CDR3 length: 15
clone size: few
V gene: TRBV11-3
D gene: TRBD2

CDR3 protein: VSSRNDRGGTQY
CDR3 length: 12
clone size: .
V gene: TRBV11-2
D gene: .

CDR3 protein: VSTGTGDTGELF
CDR3 length: 12
clone size: .
V gene: TRBV5-1
D gene: TRBD1

CDR3 protein: ASSPNSVIGTDTQY
CDR3 length: 14
clone size: .
V gene: TRBV11-2
D gene: .

CDR3 protein: ASSLAGTSGGYEQF
CDR3 length: 14
clone size: few
V gene: TRBV5-1
D gene: TRBD2

CDR3 protein: ASSLPDSGYRYT
CDR3 length: 12
clone size: .
V gene: TRBV28
D gene: .

CDR3 protein: ARSFQYSPLH
CDR3 length: 10
clone size: .
V gene: TRBV7-2
D gene: .

CDR3 protein: ASNLFSGNFDTDTQY
CDR3 length: 15
clone size: .
V gene: TRBV5-5
D gene: TRBD2

CDR3 protein: GSTNGMERGGNEQF
CDR3 length: 14
clone size: once
V gene: TRBV6-5
D gene: TRBD2

CDR3 protein: ASNSTWTATDTQY
CDR3 length: 13
clone size: .
V gene: TRBV11-2
D gene: .

CDR3 protein: ASSFTANTGELF
CDR3 length: 12
clone size: .
V gene: TRBV5-1
D gene: .

CDR3 protein: ASSPDRGTNVANVLT
CDR3 length: 15
clone size: .
V gene: TRBV12-3/TRBV12-4
D gene: TRBD1

CDR3 protein: ASSLGRGSTQAF
CDR3 length: 12
clone size: .
V gene: TRBV11-1
D gene: .

CDR3 protein: ASSEASSRGSGYT
CDR3 length: 13
clone size: .
V gene: TRBV6-1
D gene: .

CDR3 protein: ASSGAVNTEAF
CDR3 length: 11
clone size: few
V gene: TRBV5-5
D gene: .

CDR3 protein: ASRTTLIATLTYEQY
CDR3 length: 15
clone size: .
V gene: TRBV6-5
D gene: .

CDR3 protein: ASSALLVATRWGETQY
CDR3 length: 16
clone size: .
V gene: TRBV6-5
D gene: .

CDR3 protein: ASSFTHGNQETQY
CDR3 length: 13
clone size: .
V gene: TRBV11-2
D gene: .

CDR3 protein: VNSSPGLGAATQY
CDR3 length: 13
clone size: .
V gene: TRBV5-6
D gene: TRBD2

CDR3 protein: ASRSIATNEKLF
CDR3 length: 12
clone size: .
V gene: TRBV12-3/TRBV12-4
D gene: .

CDR3 protein: ASSLVASSSPLN
CDR3 length: 12
clone size: .
V gene: TRBV11-2
D gene: .

CDR3 protein: ASSLGDLNIEAF
CDR3 length: 12
clone size: .
V gene: TRBV12-3/TRBV12-4
D gene: .

CDR3 protein: ACSLRDTEAF
CDR3 length: 10
clone size: once
V gene: TRBV5-4
D gene: .

CDR3 protein: DSSQASGERDNEHF
CDR3 length: 14
clone size: once
V gene: TRBV14
D gene: .

CDR3 protein: SARGGADEKMF
CDR3 length: 11
clone size: .
V gene: TRBV20-1
D gene: .

CDR3 protein: ASSKEHTDTQY
CDR3 length: 11
clone size: many
V gene: TRBV13
D gene: .

CDR3 protein: SVDHLAIDEWF
CDR3 length: 11
clone size: .
V gene: TRBV29-1
D gene: .

CDR3 protein: SVDHRAGEQF
CDR3 length: 10
clone size: .
V gene: TRBV29-1
D gene: .

CDR3 protein: ASSQSPRTGSYEQY
CDR3 length: 14
clone size: .
V gene: TRBV23-1
D gene: TRBD1

CDR3 protein: ASNYTGGYNQPQH
CDR3 length: 13
clone size: .
V gene: TRBV7-9
D gene: TRBD1

CDR3 protein: ASSLMWGVTGGQPQH
CDR3 length: 15
clone size: .
V gene: TRBV12-3/TRBV12-4
D gene: .

CDR3 protein: ASSSIMNTDTF
CDR3 length: 11
clone size: .
V gene: TRBV7-9
D gene: .

CDR3 protein: VSSYDRTQLNTQY
CDR3 length: 13
clone size: .
V gene: TRBV6-5
D gene: .

CDR3 protein: AGRPGTGSAGEMF
CDR3 length: 13
clone size: .
V gene: TRBV5-1
D gene: .

CDR3 protein: ASSGGTSGGSNEQF
CDR3 length: 14
clone size: .
V gene: TRBV6-4
D gene: TRBD2

CDR3 protein: ASSQAGQGDTQY
CDR3 length: 12
clone size: .
V gene: TRBV4-1
D gene: TRBD2

CDR3 protein: VSSLAGLQETQY
CDR3 length: 12
clone size: .
V gene: TRBV5-1
D gene: .

CDR3 protein: ASSYAASGSYDQY
CDR3 length: 13
clone size: .
V gene: TRBV11-2
D gene: TRBD2

CDR3 protein: ACTGEYNSPLH
CDR3 length: 11
clone size: medium-sized
V gene: TRBV30
D gene: TRBD1

CDR3 protein: SQTGDNSPIH
CDR3 length: 10
clone size: .
V gene: TRBV20-1
D gene: TRBD1

CDR3 protein: SVRATGRDTGVLF
CDR3 length: 13
clone size: .
V gene: TRBV20-1
D gene: .

CDR3 protein: ASSLGTGVLIKF
CDR3 length: 12
clone size: .
V gene: TRBV11-2
D gene: TRBD1

CDR3 protein: ASNWDSVTNEKLF
CDR3 length: 13
clone size: .
V gene: TRBV11-2
D gene: TRBD1

CDR3 protein: ASSRGPKETQY
CDR3 length: 11
clone size: .
V gene: TRBV4-3
D gene: .

CDR3 protein: ASSSRGIGEQY
CDR3 length: 11
clone size: .
V gene: TRBV6-2/TRBV6-3
D gene: .

CDR3 protein: ASRLGGRIETQY
CDR3 length: 12
clone size: .
V gene: TRBV11-2
D gene: .

CDR3 protein: VSSLGLSSGSHNEQF
CDR3 length: 15
clone size: .
V gene: TRBV11-3
D gene: TRBD2

CDR3 protein: ASTLVARGNTIY
CDR3 length: 12
clone size: .
V gene: TRBV6-5
D gene: .

CDR3 protein: STRRSQDEQF
CDR3 length: 10
clone size: .
V gene: TRBV20-1
D gene: .

CDR3 protein: VSSPQQFSPLH
CDR3 length: 11
clone size: once
V gene: TRBV11-2
D gene: .

CDR3 protein: NARDAGRARNYNEQF
CDR3 length: 15
clone size: .
V gene: TRBV20-1
D gene: TRBD2